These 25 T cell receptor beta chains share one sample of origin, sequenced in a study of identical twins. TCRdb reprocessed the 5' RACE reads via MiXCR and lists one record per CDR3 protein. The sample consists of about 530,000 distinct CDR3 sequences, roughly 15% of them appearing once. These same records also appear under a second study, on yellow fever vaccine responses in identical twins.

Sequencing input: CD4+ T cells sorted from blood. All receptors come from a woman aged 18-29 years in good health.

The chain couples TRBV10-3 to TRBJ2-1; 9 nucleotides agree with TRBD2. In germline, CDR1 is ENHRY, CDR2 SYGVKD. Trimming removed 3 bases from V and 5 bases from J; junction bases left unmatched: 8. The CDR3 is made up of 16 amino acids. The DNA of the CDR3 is TGTGCCATCAGTGATCCAGGGACTAGCACCAACAATGAGCAGTTCTTC. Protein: CAISDPGTSTNNEQFF.

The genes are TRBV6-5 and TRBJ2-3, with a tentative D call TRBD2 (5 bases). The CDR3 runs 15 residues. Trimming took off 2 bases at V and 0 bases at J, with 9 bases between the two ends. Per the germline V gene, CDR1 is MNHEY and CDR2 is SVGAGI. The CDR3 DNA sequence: TGTGCCAGCAGTTACGGAGGACCAAGCACAGATACGCAGTATTTT. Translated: CASSYGGPSTDTQYF.

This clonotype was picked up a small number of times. CDR3 sequence (DNA): TGCGCCAGCAGCTTGGTCCCCGCGTTGGGCTCAGATACGCAGTATTTT. Translated, it gives CASSLVPALGSDTQYF. The chain combines TRBV5-1 with TRBJ2-3; D is ambiguous. The CDR3 spans 16 residues. Trimming removed 0 bases at V and 4 bases at J, with 15 bases between. Germline V gives CDR1 SGHRS, CDR2 YFSETQ.

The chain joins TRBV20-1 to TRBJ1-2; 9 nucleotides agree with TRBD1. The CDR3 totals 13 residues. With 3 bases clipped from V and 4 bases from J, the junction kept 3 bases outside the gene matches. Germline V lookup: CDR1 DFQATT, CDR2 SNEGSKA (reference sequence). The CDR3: CSARADRGYGYTF. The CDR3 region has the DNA TGCAGTGCTAGGGCGGACAGGGGCTATGGCTACACCTTC.

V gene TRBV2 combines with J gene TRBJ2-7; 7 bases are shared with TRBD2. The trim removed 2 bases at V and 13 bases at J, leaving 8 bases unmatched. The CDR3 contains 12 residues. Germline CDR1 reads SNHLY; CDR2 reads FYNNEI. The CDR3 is CASSERTRPAYV. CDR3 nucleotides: TGTGCCAGCAGTGAACGGACTAGGCCCGCTTACGTC.

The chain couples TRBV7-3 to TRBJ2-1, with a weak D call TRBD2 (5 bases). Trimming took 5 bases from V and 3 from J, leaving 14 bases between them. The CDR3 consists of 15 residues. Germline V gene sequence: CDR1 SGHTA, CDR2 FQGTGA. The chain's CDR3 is CASSPAGVGYNEQFF. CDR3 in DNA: TGTGCCAGCAGCCCAGCCGGGGTGGGCTACAATGAGCAGTTCTTC.

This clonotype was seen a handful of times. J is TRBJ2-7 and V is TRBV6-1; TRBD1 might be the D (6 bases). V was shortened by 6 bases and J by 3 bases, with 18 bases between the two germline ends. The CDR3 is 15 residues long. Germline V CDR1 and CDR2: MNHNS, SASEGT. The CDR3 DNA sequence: TGTGCCAGCAGCCCCAGGGGCGGCGCCTACTACGAGCAGTACTTC. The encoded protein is CASSPRGGAYYEQYF.

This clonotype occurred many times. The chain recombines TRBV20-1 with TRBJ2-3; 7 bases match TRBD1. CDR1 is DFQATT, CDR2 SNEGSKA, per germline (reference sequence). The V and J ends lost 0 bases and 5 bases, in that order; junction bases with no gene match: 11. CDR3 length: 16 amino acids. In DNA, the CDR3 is TGCAGTGCTAGAGATTTTAAAGGGGGCGGTGTAGATACGCAGTATTTT. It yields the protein CSARDFKGGGVDTQYF.

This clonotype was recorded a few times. CDR3: CATSLGGTSYEQYF. The CDR3 DNA sequence: TGTGCCACCAGTCTAGGGGGCACTTCTTACGAGCAGTACTTC. This sequence joins TRBV24-1 and TRBJ2-7; TRBD1 agrees at 7 bases. This CDR3 region has 14 residues. Germline CDR1 reads KGHDR; CDR2 reads SFDVKD. The ends lost 6 bases at V and 4 bases at J; junction bases unmatched: 8.

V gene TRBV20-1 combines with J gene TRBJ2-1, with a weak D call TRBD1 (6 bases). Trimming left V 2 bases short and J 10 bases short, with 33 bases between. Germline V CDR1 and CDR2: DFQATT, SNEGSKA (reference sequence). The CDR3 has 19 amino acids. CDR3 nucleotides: TGCAGTGCTAGAACAACGACGGGGAACAGGGTCCAATCTATTTGGGAGCAGTTCTTC. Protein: CSARTTTGNRVQSIWEQFF.

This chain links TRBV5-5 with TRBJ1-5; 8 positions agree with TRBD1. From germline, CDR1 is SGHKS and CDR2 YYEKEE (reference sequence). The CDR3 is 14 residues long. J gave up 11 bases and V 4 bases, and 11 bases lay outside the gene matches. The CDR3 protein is CASSLDRVLGAQHF. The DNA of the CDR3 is TGTGCCAGCAGCCTGGACAGGGTTCTCGGGGCCCAGCATTTT.

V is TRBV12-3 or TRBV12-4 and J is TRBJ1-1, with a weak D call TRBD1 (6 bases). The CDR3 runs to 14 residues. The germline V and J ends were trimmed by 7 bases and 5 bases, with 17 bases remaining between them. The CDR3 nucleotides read TGTGCCAGCACCTGGCTGGGGGCGCAGACTGAAGCTTTCTTT. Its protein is CASTWLGAQTEAFF.

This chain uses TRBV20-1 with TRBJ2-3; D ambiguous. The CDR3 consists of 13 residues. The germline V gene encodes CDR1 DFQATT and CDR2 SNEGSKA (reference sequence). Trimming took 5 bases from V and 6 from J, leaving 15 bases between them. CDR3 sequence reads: CSADYTLLDTQYF. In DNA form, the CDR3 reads TGCAGTGCTGATTACACACTACTGGATACGCAGTATTTT.

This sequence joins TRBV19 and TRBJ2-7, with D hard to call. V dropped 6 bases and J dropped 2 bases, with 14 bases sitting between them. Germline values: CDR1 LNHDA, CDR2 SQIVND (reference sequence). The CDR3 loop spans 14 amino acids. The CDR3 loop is CASRKGSHTYEQYF. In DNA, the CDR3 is TGTGCCAGTAGGAAGGGATCCCATACCTACGAGCAGTACTTC.

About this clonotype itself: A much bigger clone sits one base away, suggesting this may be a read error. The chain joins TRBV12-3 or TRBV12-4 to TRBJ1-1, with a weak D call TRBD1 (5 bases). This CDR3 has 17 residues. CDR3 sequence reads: CACSLVGTWGIGTEAFF. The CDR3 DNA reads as TGTGCCTGCAGTTTAGTTGGGACCTGGGGGATAGGCACTGAAGCTTTCTTT.

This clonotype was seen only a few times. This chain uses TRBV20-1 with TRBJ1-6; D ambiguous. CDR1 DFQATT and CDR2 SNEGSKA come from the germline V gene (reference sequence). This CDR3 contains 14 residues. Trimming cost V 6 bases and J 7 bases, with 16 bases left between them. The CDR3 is CSAEDFQTNSPLHF. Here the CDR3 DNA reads TGCAGTGCCGAGGATTTCCAAACCAATTCACCCCTCCACTTT.

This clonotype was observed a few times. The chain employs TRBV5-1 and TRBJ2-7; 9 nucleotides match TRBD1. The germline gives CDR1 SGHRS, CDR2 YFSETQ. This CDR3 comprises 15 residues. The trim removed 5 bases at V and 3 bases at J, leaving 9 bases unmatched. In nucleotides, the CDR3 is TGCGCCAGCAGTCAAGATGGGGACAGGGTCTACGAGCAGTACTTC. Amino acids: CASSQDGDRVYEQYF. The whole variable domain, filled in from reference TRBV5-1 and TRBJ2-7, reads KAGVTQTPRYLIKTRGQQVTLSCSPISGHRSVSWYQQTPGQGLQFLFEYFSETQRNKGNFPGRFSGRQFSNSRSEMNVSTLELGDSALYLCASSQDGDRVYEQYFGPGTRLTVT.

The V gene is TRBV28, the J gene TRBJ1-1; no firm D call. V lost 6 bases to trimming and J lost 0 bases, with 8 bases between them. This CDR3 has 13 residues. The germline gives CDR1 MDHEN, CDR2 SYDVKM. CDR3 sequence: CASSRPMNTEAFF. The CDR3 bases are TGTGCCAGCAGCAGACCCATGAACACTGAAGCTTTCTTT.

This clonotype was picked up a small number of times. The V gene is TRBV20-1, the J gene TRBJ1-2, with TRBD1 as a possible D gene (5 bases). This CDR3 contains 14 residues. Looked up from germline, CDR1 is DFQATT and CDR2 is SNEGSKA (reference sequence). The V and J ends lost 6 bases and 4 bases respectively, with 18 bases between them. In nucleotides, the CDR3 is TGCAGTGCCAGACGCAGGGAATATACCTATGGCTACACCTTC. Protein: CSARRREYTYGYTF.

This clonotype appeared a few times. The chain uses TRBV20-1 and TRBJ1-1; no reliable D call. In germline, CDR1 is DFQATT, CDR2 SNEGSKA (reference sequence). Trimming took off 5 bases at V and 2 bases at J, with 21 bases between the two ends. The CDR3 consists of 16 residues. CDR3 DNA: TGCAGTGCTCGGCCTCCCCCAGCAGGTCAAAACACTGAAGCTTTCTTT. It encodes CSARPPPAGQNTEAFF.

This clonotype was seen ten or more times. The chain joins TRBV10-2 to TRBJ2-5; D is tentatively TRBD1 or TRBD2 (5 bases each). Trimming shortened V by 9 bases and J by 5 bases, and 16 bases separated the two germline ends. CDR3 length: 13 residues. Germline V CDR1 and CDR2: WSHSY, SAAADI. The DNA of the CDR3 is TGCGCCAGTTCCGGGACGGAACGGGAGACCCAGTACTTC. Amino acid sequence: CASSGTERETQYF.

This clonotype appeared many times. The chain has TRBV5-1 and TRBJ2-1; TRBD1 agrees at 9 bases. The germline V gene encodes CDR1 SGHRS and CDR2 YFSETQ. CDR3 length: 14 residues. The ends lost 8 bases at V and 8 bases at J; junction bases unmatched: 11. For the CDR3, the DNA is TGCGCCAGTGAGACAGGGGGGAGACTAGATGAGCAGTTCTTC. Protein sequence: CASETGGRLDEQFF.

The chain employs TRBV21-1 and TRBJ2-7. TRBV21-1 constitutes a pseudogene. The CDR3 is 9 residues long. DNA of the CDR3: TGTGCCAATTCCTACGAGCAGTACTTC. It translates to CANSYEQYF.

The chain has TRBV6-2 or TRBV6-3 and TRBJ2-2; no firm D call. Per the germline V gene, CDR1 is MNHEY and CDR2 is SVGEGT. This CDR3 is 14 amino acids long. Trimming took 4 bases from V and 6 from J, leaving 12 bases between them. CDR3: CASSLKPGPGELFF. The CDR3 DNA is TGTGCCAGCAGTTTAAAGCCCGGGCCCGGGGAGCTGTTTTTT.

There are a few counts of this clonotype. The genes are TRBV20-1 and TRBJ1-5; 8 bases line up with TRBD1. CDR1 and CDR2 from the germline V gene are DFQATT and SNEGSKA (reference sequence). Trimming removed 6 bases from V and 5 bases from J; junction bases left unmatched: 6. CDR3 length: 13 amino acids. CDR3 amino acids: CSASRGLDQPQHF. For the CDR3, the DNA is TGCAGTGCGTCCAGGGGGCTGGATCAGCCCCAGCATTTT.